This entry concerns a single T cell receptor (beta chain). Antigen: not known. The sample belongs to a study of shared clonotypes between healthy human individuals. Notes on the study in general: With few donors, the genetic and exposure-history diversity represented was limited. The study found roughly 5% of naive CD4 clonotypes shared across four donors.

V lost 3 bases to trimming and J lost 4 bases, with 12 bases between them. Germline CDR1 is KGHSH and CDR2 is LQKENI. This CDR3 has 15 amino acids. This table comes from immunoSEQ multiplex PCR, and its TCRdb copy is limited to in-frame clones, with some not included. The sample contains 2,500,000 or so clones, approximately 93% of which appear only once. The TCR originated in a young man in good health. Some clones in this sample may be carry-over from other donors' samples. The chain carries TRBV18 and TRBJ2-2; D possibly corresponds to TRBD1 (7 bases). The source material was naive CD4+ T cells from PBMCs. Noted subset: CD45RA+ positively selected. Here the CDR3 reads CASSPSQGGTGELFF. DNA for the CDR3: TGTGCCAGCTCACCCTCGCAGGGGGGCACCGGGGAGCTGTTTTTT. Drawing the rest from reference TRBV18 and TRBJ2-2, the complete variable domain is NAGVMQNPRHLVRRRGQEARLRCSPMKGHSHVYWYRQLPEEGLKFMVYLQKENIIDESGMPKERFSAEFPKEGPSILRIQQVVRGDSAAYFCASSPSQGGTGELFFGEGSRLTVL.